One and the same sample provided the 23 T cell receptor beta chains below, sequenced in a study of cytomegalovirus exposure and HLA in healthy donors. PCR primers comprised 60 Vbeta and 13 Jbeta primers. Measured with immunoSEQ multiplex PCR; TCRdb has only the in-frame clones, and not every one. The data show about 170,000 clones, with just over 75% seen just once and about 2.1% held by the top ten. The sample was PBMCs. Receptor source: a woman between 25 and 40 years old in good health and CMV-seropositive.

The V and J genes are TRBV5-6 and TRBJ2-7, with unresolved D. V lost 4 bases to trimming and J lost 3 bases, with 8 bases between them. The CDR3 length is 12 residues. The V gene's germline CDR1 is SGHDT and CDR2 YYEEEE. The CDR3 nucleotides are TGTGCCAGCAGCGCCGGGTTCTACGAGCAGTACTTC. Amino acid sequence: CASSAGFYEQYF. The full variable domain, its missing parts supplied by reference TRBV5-6 and TRBJ2-7, is DAGVTQSPTHLIKTRGQQVTLRCSPKSGHDTVSWYQQALGQGPQFIFQYYEEEERQRGNFPDRFSGHQFPNYSSELNVNALLLGDSALYLCASSAGFYEQYFGPGTRLTVT.

The chain links TRBV18 to TRBJ2-2, with D hard to call. V dropped 3 bases and J dropped 0 bases, with 5 bases sitting between them. The CDR3 length is 14 residues. In germline, CDR1 is KGHSH, CDR2 LQKENI. In nucleotides, the CDR3 is TGTGCCAGCTCACCCGTTCCGAACACCGGGGAGCTGTTTTTT. Translating it yields CASSPVPNTGELFF. Filled out from reference TRBV18 and TRBJ2-2, the complete variable domain reads NAGVMQNPRHLVRRRGQEARLRCSPMKGHSHVYWYRQLPEEGLKFMVYLQKENIIDESGMPKERFSAEFPKEGPSILRIQQVVRGDSAAYFCASSPVPNTGELFFGEGSRLTVL.

The V call is TRBV7-6, the J call TRBJ2-5; TRBD2 matches 9 bases. CDR1 is SGHVS, CDR2 FNYEAQ, per germline. Germline trimming cut 1 base from V and 1 base from J; bases unmatched to any gene: 4. This CDR3 is 16 amino acids long. The CDR3: CASSLGVAGAQETQYF. The CDR3 DNA reads as TGTGCCAGCAGCTTAGGGGTAGCGGGGGCCCAAGAGACCCAGTACTTC.

The chain is built from TRBV4-3 and TRBJ2-6, with D maybe TRBD2 (6 bases). CDR3 length: 20 residues. V lost 4 bases to trimming and J lost 0 bases, with 22 bases between them. The germline V gene encodes CDR1 LGHNA and CDR2 YSLEER. CDR3 bases: TGCGCCAGCAGCCTACAGTCCACATCGCGGGGCCTCTCTGGGGCCAACGTCCTGACTTTC. Protein: CASSLQSTSRGLSGANVLTF.

The CDR3 reads CASSFRQGFNYGYTF. CDR3 in DNA: TGTGCCAGCAGCTTCAGACAGGGATTTAACTATGGCTACACCTTC. The rearrangement joins TRBV5-6 to TRBJ1-2; TRBD1 matches at 7 bases. The CDR3 runs 15 residues. Germline CDR1 is SGHDT and CDR2 is YYEEEE. V lost 2 bases, J lost 1 base, and 5 bases stayed unmatched.

This clone was counted between two and nine times. V and J are TRBV9 and TRBJ2-3; a weak D match, TRBD2 (6 bases). CDR1 and CDR2 (germline): SGDLS, YYNGEE. The CDR3 sequence is 15 residues long. V was trimmed by 4 bases and J by 1 base, leaving 13 bases between them. The CDR3 protein is CASSTVPGGTDTQYF. As DNA, the CDR3 is TGTGCCAGCAGCACAGTCCCGGGGGGCACAGATACGCAGTATTTT.

This chain joins TRBV5-1 and TRBJ2-7, with D tentatively TRBD2 (5 bases). The length of the CDR3 is 14 residues. Trimming pared 0 bases from V and 3 bases from J, leaving 10 bases between. Germline values: CDR1 SGHRS, CDR2 YFSETQ. CDR3 residues: CASSLGPRGYEQYF. The DNA for the CDR3 is TGCGCCAGCAGCTTGGGGCCCCGGGGCTACGAGCAGTACTTC.

The chain recombines TRBV29-1 with TRBJ2-1; 10 bases match TRBD2. CDR1 SQVTM and CDR2 ANQGSEA come from the germline V gene. The CDR3 has 15 residues. V gave up 4 bases and J gave up 8 bases; unmatched junction bases: 11. CDR3 coding DNA: TGCAGCGTTGGACCAACTAGCGGGAAAAGGTATGAGCAGTTCTTC. Protein product: CSVGPTSGKRYEQFF.

Only a few counts were recorded for this clone. V gene TRBV6-1 combines with J gene TRBJ1-2, with TRBD1 as a possible D gene (6 bases). Trimming shortened V by 7 bases and J by 4 bases, and 16 bases separated the two germline ends. CDR3 length equals 14 residues. Per germline, CDR1 MNHNS and CDR2 SASEGT. The CDR3 sequence is CASIMDSLLYGYTF. In DNA form, the CDR3 reads TGTGCCAGCATAATGGACAGCCTCCTCTATGGCTACACCTTC.

The rearrangement links TRBV27 to TRBJ2-5, with D perhaps TRBD1 (6 bases). V was pared by 5 bases and J by 2 bases, with 9 bases between. Germline CDR1 and CDR2: MNHEY and SMNVEV (reference sequence). CDR3 length: 13 residues. CDR3 nucleotides: TGTGCCAGCAGTAGGACAGTTCAAGAGACCCAGTACTTC. It is translated as CASSRTVQETQYF.

The J gene is TRBJ1-2, the V gene TRBV5-1, with a tentative D call TRBD1 (6 bases). Germline CDR1 is SGHRS and CDR2 is YFSETQ. V was trimmed by 0 bases and J by 8 bases, leaving 11 bases between them. The CDR3 extends over 13 amino acids. DNA of the CDR3: TGCGCCAGCAGCTTGGAAGCAGGGGTGGGCTACACCTTC. Translating it yields CASSLEAGVGYTF. The full variable domain, with the rest looked up from reference TRBV5-1 and TRBJ1-2, is KAGVTQTPRYLIKTRGQQVTLSCSPISGHRSVSWYQQTPGQGLQFLFEYFSETQRNKGNFPGRFSGRQFSNSRSEMNVSTLELGDSALYLCASSLEAGVGYTFGSGTRLTVV.

This clone was found once. The V call is TRBV28, the J call TRBJ1-2, with TRBD1 as a possible D gene (5 bases). The CDR3 has 15 amino acids. Trimming removed 1 base at V and 3 bases at J, with 12 bases between. The germline V gene encodes CDR1 MDHEN and CDR2 SYDVKM. The CDR3 reads CASSLLGGGDYGYTF. The CDR3 DNA follows: TGTGCCAGCAGTTTATTAGGTGGAGGGGACTATGGCTACACCTTC.

The gene calls are TRBV27 and TRBJ2-3; D might be TRBD2 (7 bases). Trimming cost V 6 bases and J 3 bases, with 16 bases left between them. Germline CDR1 reads MNHEY; CDR2 reads SMNVEV (reference sequence). This CDR3 is built from 15 residues. CDR3 nucleotides: TGTGCCAGCAGCGATAGGGGGGGTGGGACAGATACGCAGTATTTT. Its translation is CASSDRGGGTDTQYF.

The V call is TRBV7-2, the J call TRBJ2-4; D is possibly TRBD1 (6 bases). This CDR3 contains 13 residues. Germline lookup yields CDR1 SGHTA and CDR2 FQGNSA. Deletions cut 2 bases from V and 7 bases from J, with 9 bases between. Written as DNA, the CDR3 is TGTGCCAGCAGCTTAAACAGGGAGAACATTCAGTACTTC. It yields the protein CASSLNRENIQYF.

This sequence joins TRBV15 and TRBJ1-1, with D unclear. Germline-derived CDR1 and CDR2 are LNHNV and YYDKDF (reference sequence). There are 15 residues in the CDR3. Trimming removed 4 bases from V and 7 bases from J, with 19 bases in between. CDR3 protein: CATSNGLSEFGEAFF. The CDR3 DNA sequence: TGTGCCACCAGCAACGGGTTGTCTGAGTTCGGTGAAGCTTTCTTT.

The rearrangement joins TRBV6-6 to TRBJ1-2, with D perhaps matching TRBD1 (6 bases). The germline V and J ends were trimmed by 6 bases and 6 bases, with 17 bases remaining between them. The CDR3 extends over 14 amino acids. Germline CDR1 MNHNY, CDR2 SVGAGI (reference sequence). The CDR3 DNA reads as TGTGCCAGCAGCCAAACCGGGACACTTCATGGCTACACCTTC. Translated, it gives CASSQTGTLHGYTF.

The chain uses TRBV7-8 and TRBJ2-7; tentatively, D is TRBD1 (5 bases). Germline V CDR1 and CDR2: SGHVS, FQNEAQ. Trimming took 6 bases from V and 5 from J, leaving 8 bases between them. There are 11 residues in the CDR3. CDR3: CASSLGDEQYF. The CDR3 coding sequence is TGTGCCAGCAGTCTAGGGGACGAGCAGTACTTC.

This clone showed up just once. The rearrangement uses TRBV2 and TRBJ1-4; 7 positions match TRBD1. The J segment lost 4 bases and the V segment lost 9 bases, leaving 8 bases of the junction unmatched. Per germline, CDR1 SNHLY and CDR2 FYNNEI. This CDR3 is built from 14 residues. This CDR3 reads CASFDRVNNEKLFF. As DNA, the CDR3 is TGTGCCAGTTTCGACAGGGTCAATAATGAAAAACTGTTTTTT.

The genes are TRBV28 and TRBJ1-5; D is uncertain. CDR1 and CDR2 from the germline V gene are MDHEN and SYDVKM. The germline V and J ends were trimmed by 3 bases and 4 bases, with 7 bases remaining between them. The CDR3 spans 13 residues. The chain's CDR3 is CASSFAGNQPQHF. CDR3 bases: TGTGCCAGCAGTTTCGCGGGGAATCAGCCCCAGCATTTT.

The chain couples TRBV7-8 to TRBJ1-5; D gene unclear. The CDR3 has 14 amino acids. Germline V gives CDR1 SGHVS, CDR2 FQNEAQ. V lost 8 bases, J lost 5 bases, and 16 bases lay in between. Here the CDR3 reads CASSTPPRDQPQHF. Here the CDR3 DNA reads TGTGCCAGCTCCACCCCACCAAGAGATCAGCCCCAGCATTTT.

CDR3 DNA sequence: TGCACCAGCAGCCAAGATCGTCCTAGCCCAATCAATGAGCAGTTCTTC. Residues: CTSSQDRPSPINEQFF. J is TRBJ2-1 and V is TRBV1; the DNA was not used to check the table's D call, TRBD2. TRBV1 is shown as a pseudogene. This CDR3 spans 16 amino acids.

This rearrangement joins TRBV10-3 to TRBJ2-2; D gene ambiguous. Trimming removed 6 bases at V and 8 bases at J, with 10 bases between. From germline, CDR1 is ENHRY and CDR2 SYGVKD. This CDR3 is 12 amino acids long. This CDR3 reads CAISATRGELFF. The CDR3 coding sequence is TGTGCCATCAGCGCAACACGAGGGGAGCTGTTTTTT.

Only a few counts were recorded for this clone. The gene calls are TRBV4-3 and TRBJ2-6; 7 bases agree with TRBD1. CDR1 and CDR2 from the germline V gene are LGHNA and YSLEER. CDR3 size: 17 residues. After removal of 4 bases from V and 0 bases from J, the junction contained 6 bases not matched to a gene. The CDR3 nucleotides read TGCGCCAGCAGCCTATTGACAGGGACCTCTGGGGCCAACGTCCTGACTTTC. As protein: CASSLLTGTSGANVLTF.